These 3 T cell receptor beta chains share one sample of origin, sequenced in a study of blood T cell repertoires in COVID-19. Sequencing was performed with immunoSEQ multiplex PCR; in TCRdb, only in-frame clones are kept and a portion is missing. The top ten clones hold around 4% of a sample with 100,000 or so clones, around 81% of them seen once. Sequenced: peripheral blood. Every receptor here comes from a man in his fifties or sixties with acute or convalescent COVID-19.

The chain combines TRBV27 with TRBJ1-4; 7 bases are shared with TRBD1. CDR1 is MNHEY and CDR2 is SMNVEV in the germline V gene (reference sequence). This CDR3 is 15 amino acids long. The trim removed 5 bases at V and 8 bases at J, leaving 11 bases unmatched. The CDR3 coding sequence is TGTGCCAGCAGTCAGAGACAGGGAGGTGGCGAAAAACTGTTTTTT. It encodes CASSQRQGGGEKLFF.

This clone appeared a single time. The rearrangement uses TRBV12-5 and TRBJ2-1, with 11 bases lining up with TRBD2. The CDR3 extends over 15 amino acids. Germline V gene data show CDR1 as LGHNT and CDR2 as FRNRAP. With V trimmed by 7 bases and J by 6 bases, 8 bases remained unmatched. The CDR3 DNA is TGTGCTAGTGCCCTAGGGACTAGCGGAGGCAATGAGCAGTTCTTC. As protein: CASALGTSGGNEQFF. Looking up the rest from reference TRBV12-5 and TRBJ2-1 gives the full variable domain: DARVTQTPRHKVTEMGQEVTMRCQPILGHNTVFWYRQTMMQGLELLAYFRNRAPLDDSGMPKDRFSAEMPDATLATLKIQPSEPRDSAVYFCASALGTSGGNEQFFGPGTRLTVL.

This clone has a single count. This chain links TRBV29-1 with TRBJ2-1; 8 bases are shared with TRBD1. Germline CDR1 reads SQVTM; CDR2 reads ANQGSEA. Trimming cost V 6 bases and J 8 bases; bases outside gene matches: 12. The CDR3 consists of 14 residues. This chain's CDR3 is CSVRRGLRDDEQFF. The CDR3 nucleotides read TGCAGCGTCCGCAGGGGGCTTAGGGACGATGAGCAGTTCTTC.